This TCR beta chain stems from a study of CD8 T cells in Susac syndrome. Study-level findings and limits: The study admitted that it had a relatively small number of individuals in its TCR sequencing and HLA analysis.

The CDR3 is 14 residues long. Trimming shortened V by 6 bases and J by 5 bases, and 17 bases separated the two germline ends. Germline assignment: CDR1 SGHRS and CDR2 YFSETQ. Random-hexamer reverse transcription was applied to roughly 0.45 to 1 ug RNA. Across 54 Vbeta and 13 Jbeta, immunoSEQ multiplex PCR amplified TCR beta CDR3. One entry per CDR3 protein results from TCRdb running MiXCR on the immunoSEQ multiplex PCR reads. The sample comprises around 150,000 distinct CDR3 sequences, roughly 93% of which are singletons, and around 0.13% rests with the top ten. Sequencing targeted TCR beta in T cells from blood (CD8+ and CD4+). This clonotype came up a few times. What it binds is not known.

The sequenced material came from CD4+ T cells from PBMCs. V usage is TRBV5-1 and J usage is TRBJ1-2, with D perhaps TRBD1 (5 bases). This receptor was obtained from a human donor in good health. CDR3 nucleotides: TGCGCCAGCACCTTAGCTCAGGGCGGATATGGCTACACCTTC. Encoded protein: CASTLAQGGYGYTF.